This is a list of T cell receptor beta chains from one sample in a study of blood T cell repertoires in COVID-19. The data were produced by immunoSEQ multiplex PCR, yet TCRdb's version contains in-frame clones alone and is incomplete. The table lists about 220,000 clones, around 90% of them singletons, with 2.6% in the top ten. Specimen: PBMCs or T cells enriched from blood (not recorded which). These receptors were obtained from a woman aged 30 to 39 who had recovered from COVID-19. The CDR3 runs from the conserved cysteine through the conserved F or W. D genes are given only for firm matches. Part of the rows lack a size; the others show once, few, many or a class for expanded clones.

d_call,v_call,clone_size,cdr3_length,j_call,cdr3_nt,cdr3_aa
TRBD1,TRBV2,-,14,TRBJ1-2,TGTGCCAGCACTGATCGGACAGGGGGCGGCGGCTACACCTTC,CASTDRTGGGGYTF
-,TRBV7-2,-,12,TRBJ2-3,TGTGCCAGCAGCTCCTACACAGATACGCAGTATTTT,CASSSYTDTQYF
TRBD1,TRBV7-6,-,16,TRBJ2-7,TGTGCCAGCAGCTCCACGGACAGGCCCCAATACTACGAGCAGTACTTC,CASSSTDRPQYYEQYF
TRBD1,TRBV6-6,-,13,TRBJ2-5,TGTGCCAGCAGTTACCAGGGGGAAGAGACCCAGTACTTC,CASSYQGEETQYF
TRBD2,TRBV19,-,17,TRBJ2-3,TGTGCCAGTAGATCGGGCGGACTAGCGGGGAGCACAGATACGCAGTATTTT,CASRSGGLAGSTDTQYF
TRBD2,TRBV10-3,-,16,TRBJ2-1,TGTGCCATCAGTGAGTCGGGACTAAAATCCTACAATGAGCAGTTCTTC,CAISESGLKSYNEQFF
TRBD1,TRBV27,-,18,TRBJ1-4,TGTGCCAGCAGCCTGGGACAGGGGCGACGTAACGCTAATGAAAAACTGTTTTTT,CASSLGQGRRNANEKLFF
-,TRBV5-6,-,17,TRBJ2-2,TGTGCCAGCAGCTTTGGTCCAACCTTTTATATAGCCGGGGAGCTGTTTTTT,CASSFGPTFYIAGELFF
TRBD1,TRBV9,-,15,TRBJ1-1,TGTGCCAGCAGCCCTCAAGGGGGCGAGGGCACTGAAGCTTTCTTT,CASSPQGGEGTEAFF
TRBD1,TRBV4-3,few,15,TRBJ1-4,TGCGCCAGCAGCCAAGGGACAGGGCCGGGTGAAAAACTGTTTTTT,CASSQGTGPGEKLFF
TRBD1,TRBV18,-,15,TRBJ1-5,TGTGCCAGCTCGGACAGGGTTAATAGCAATCAGCCCCAGCATTTT,CASSDRVNSNQPQHF
TRBD2,TRBV19,few,17,TRBJ2-7,TGTGCCACCTCGGGGTGGGCGGGGGGCCGCCCGGTTGACGAGCAGTACTTC,CATSGWAGGRPVDEQYF
TRBD2,TRBV19,-,17,TRBJ2-5,TGTGCCAGTAGTATTAGTTGGGCTAGCGGGACTCAAGAGACCCAGTACTTC,CASSISWASGTQETQYF
TRBD1,TRBV4-2,-,16,TRBJ2-7,TGTGCCAGCAGCCAAGACAGGGGGAGATCCTCCTACGAGCAGTACTTC,CASSQDRGRSSYEQYF
-,TRBV7-2,-,13,TRBJ1-1,TGTGCCAGCAGCTTCGATAAACCGGCTGAAGCTTTCTTT,CASSFDKPAEAFF
-,TRBV18,-,11,TRBJ2-1,TGTGCCAGCTCACCGGATAGGGGGCAGTTCTTC,CASSPDRGQFF
-,TRBV5-4,once,15,TRBJ2-1,TGTGCCAGCAGCTTAGGGACACGCTCCTACAATGAGCAGTTCTTC,CASSLGTRSYNEQFF
-,TRBV3-1/TRBV3-2,-,16,TRBJ2-7,TGTGCCAGCATTCGGAACAGGGTCTCCATTTCCTACGAGCAGTACTTC,CASIRNRVSISYEQYF
-,TRBV6-5,-,15,TRBJ2-1,TGTACCAGCAAGCCAACTAGGGATGGGTACAATGAGCAGTTCTTC,CTSKPTRDGYNEQFF
TRBD1,TRBV3-1/TRBV3-2,-,15,TRBJ1-2,TGTGCCAGCAGCCACCGGGACAGGGGAAACTATGGCTACACCTTC,CASSHRDRGNYGYTF
-,TRBV29-1,-,14,TRBJ2-3,TGCAGCGTTGAGGGCGGGGCATCCACAGATACGCAGTATTTT,CSVEGGASTDTQYF
-,TRBV11-1,-,12,TRBJ1-1,TGTGCCAGCAGCTCCAGGGACACTGAAGCTTTCTTT,CASSSRDTEAFF
-,TRBV5-4,-,15,TRBJ2-1,TGTGCCAGCAGCGCCCAGACTAGAAATTACAATGAGCAGTTCTTC,CASSAQTRNYNEQFF
-,TRBV6-2/TRBV6-3,-,15,TRBJ1-5,TGTGCCAGCAGTTCCCCTGACAGGTTCAATCAGCCCCAGCATTTT,CASSSPDRFNQPQHF
TRBD1,TRBV6-5,once,15,TRBJ2-3,TGTGCCAGCAGTTCCCCGGGACAGCGCACAGATACGCAGTATTTT,CASSSPGQRTDTQYF
-,TRBV6-2/TRBV6-3,-,12,TRBJ2-7,TGTGCCAGCAGCTTCAGGGGATACGAGCAGTACTTC,CASSFRGYEQYF
TRBD1,TRBV27,-,16,TRBJ2-1,TGTGCCAGCAGCCTGCCCCCCCGACAGGGGGTTAATGAGCAGTTCTTC,CASSLPPRQGVNEQFF
TRBD2,TRBV19,once,13,TRBJ2-3,TGTGCCAGTTATAGCGGGTTCACAGATACGCAGTATTTT,CASYSGFTDTQYF
TRBD1,TRBV4-1,-,15,TRBJ1-1,TGCGCCAGCAGCCAACCCGACAGGGTGAACACTGAAGCTTTCTTT,CASSQPDRVNTEAFF
-,TRBV9,few,15,TRBJ1-1,TGTGCCAGCAGCGTAGATGGGGAGACGAACACTGAAGCTTTCTTT,CASSVDGETNTEAFF
-,TRBV7-3,-,13,TRBJ1-1,TGTGCCAGCAGCATTAACACGAACACTGAAGCTTTCTTT,CASSINTNTEAFF
TRBD2,TRBV7-2,-,17,TRBJ2-1,TGTGCCAGCAGCTCGACTGGACTAGCGGGGGCCACAAATGAGCAGTTCTTC,CASSSTGLAGATNEQFF
-,TRBV7-9,-,15,TRBJ2-3,TGTGCCAGCAGCTTAGCCGTCCTAGCCACAGATACGCAGTATTTT,CASSLAVLATDTQYF
-,TRBV9,-,13,TRBJ1-5,TGTGCCAGCAGCGCCTCCGGTTTGAAGCCCCAGCATTTT,CASSASGLKPQHF
TRBD1,TRBV6-5,-,15,TRBJ1-2,TGTGCCAGCAGTAAACCGGGACAGGGGTCGTATGGCTACACCTTC,CASSKPGQGSYGYTF
TRBD1,TRBV19,-,16,TRBJ1-2,TGTGCCAGTGCACGGGACAGGGGAGCTTTAACCGATGGCTACACCTTC,CASARDRGALTDGYTF
-,TRBV20-1,-,11,TRBJ2-7,TGCAGTGCTAGCGTTACCTACGAGCAGTACTTC,CSASVTYEQYF
TRBD1,TRBV3-1/TRBV3-2,once,19,TRBJ1-3,TGTGCCAGCAGCCAAGGACCGGGACAGACCATTCTCTCTGGAAACACCATATATTTT,CASSQGPGQTILSGNTIYF
-,TRBV9,-,14,TRBJ2-5,TGTGCCAGCAGCCGCCCTCCGGGGGAAGAGACCCAGTACTTC,CASSRPPGEETQYF
TRBD2,TRBV5-6,-,16,TRBJ2-5,TGTGCCAGCAGCTTGGGAGCGGGGGGACTCCAAGAGACCCAGTACTTC,CASSLGAGGLQETQYF
TRBD2,TRBV14,-,15,TRBJ2-7,TGTGCCAGCAGCCAGGGACTAGCGGCGACGGGAGAGCAGTACTTC,CASSQGLAATGEQYF
TRBD1,TRBV4-3,-,19,TRBJ1-6,TGCGCCAGCAGCCCCCACCTGCGACAGGGTTGGGCCTATAATTCACCCCTCCACTTT,CASSPHLRQGWAYNSPLHF
TRBD1,TRBV6-2/TRBV6-3,once,12,TRBJ2-7,TGTGCCAGCAGTGGGACAGTCGCCGAGCAGTACTTC,CASSGTVAEQYF
-,TRBV11-2,-,14,TRBJ1-2,TGTGCCAGCAGCTTAGATTCGGGAGTTTCGGGCTACACCTTC,CASSLDSGVSGYTF
-,TRBV3-1/TRBV3-2,-,14,TRBJ2-7,TGTGCCAGCAGCCAAAAGGGGAAAAGCTACGAGCAGTACTTC,CASSQKGKSYEQYF
-,TRBV4-3,-,14,TRBJ1-5,TGCGCCAGCAGCCAAGATTTAGGGGATCAGCCCCAGCATTTT,CASSQDLGDQPQHF
-,TRBV7-3,many,14,TRBJ1-2,TGTGCCAGCAGCTTTGGCAGGGATTCGGAAGGCTACACCTTC,CASSFGRDSEGYTF
-,TRBV5-6,-,13,TRBJ2-5,TGTGCCAGCAGCTTGGTTCTAGCAGAGACCCAGTACTTC,CASSLVLAETQYF
-,TRBV15,-,15,TRBJ2-3,TGTGCCACCAGCAGTCCGGGCGGGGACGCAGATACGCAGTATTTT,CATSSPGGDADTQYF
-,TRBV5-6,-,13,TRBJ2-1,TGTGCCAGCAGCTGGCTCTCTTACAATGAGCAGTTCTTC,CASSWLSYNEQFF
TRBD1,TRBV18,many,14,TRBJ2-5,TGTGCCAGCTCACTAAACAGGGGGCAAGAGACCCAGTACTTC,CASSLNRGQETQYF
TRBD1,TRBV7-7,many,15,TRBJ1-5,TGTGCTAGCAGGGCCCCGAGGGGGCTCGTTCAGCCCCAGCATTTT,CASRAPRGLVQPQHF
-,TRBV4-2,-,16,TRBJ2-5,TGTGCCAGCAGCCAAGATGAGGTCTCGGATCAAGAGACCCAGTACTTC,CASSQDEVSDQETQYF
-,TRBV7-3,-,14,TRBJ1-1,TGTGCCAGCAGCTTAATGGGTCCGGGCACTGAAGCTTTCTTT,CASSLMGPGTEAFF